The 15 T cell receptor beta chains below all came from one sample that was sequenced in a study of patients and donors after allogeneic stem cell transplantation (TCRdb year 2020). Receptors were amplified or captured by RT-PCR. The instrument was a NextSeq 550. The public sequencing data were trimmed at Q25 with fastp and processed into clonotypes with MiXCR by TCRdb, which kept only in-frame beta chains. Rows merge per CDR3 protein into single entries with the most common DNA and genes. Present in this sample are fewer than 60,000 distinct CDR3 sequences, roughly 15% of which were seen just once. The ten most abundant clones make up around 33% of the sample. The sequenced material came from blood, either unsorted or a sorted T cell fraction (not recorded which). The receptors derive from a human donor who was either an allogeneic HSCT recipient or a stem cell or donor lymphocyte infusion donor (not recorded which). It is not recorded whose cells these are; they may come from a transplant donor.

This clonotype was seen a few times. This chain uses TRBV4-2 with TRBJ2-2; D not certain. Germline CDR1 reads LGHNA; CDR2 reads YNFKEQ. There are 12 residues in the CDR3. Trimming left V 5 bases short and J 6 bases short, with 7 bases between. CDR3 sequence (DNA): TGTGCCAGCAGCAGGGATCCCGGGGAGCTGTTTTTT. Protein sequence: CASSRDPGELFF.

This rearrangement joins TRBV27 to TRBJ1-1, with a possible D match to TRBD1 (6 bases). Germline CDR1 is MNHEY and CDR2 is SMNVEV (reference sequence). The CDR3 runs 15 residues. Trimming removed 5 bases from V and 7 bases from J, with 20 bases in between. In nucleotides, the CDR3 is TGTGCCAGCAGTCCCCGGACAGAGGCCCTTATTGAAGCTTTCTTT. This translates into CASSPRTEALIEAFF.

At least ten counts were recorded for this clonotype. This sequence joins TRBV5-1 and TRBJ1-5; D not certain. Per the germline V gene, CDR1 is SGHRS and CDR2 is YFSETQ. There are 14 residues in the CDR3. The V end lost 2 bases, the J end lost 1 base, and 7 bases lay between the germline ends. The CDR3 sequence is CASSLGPSNQPQHF. CDR3 in DNA: TGCGCCAGCAGCTTAGGACCAAGCAATCAGCCCCAGCATTTT. Combining the CDR3 with reference TRBV5-1 and TRBJ1-5 gives the whole variable domain KAGVTQTPRYLIKTRGQQVTLSCSPISGHRSVSWYQQTPGQGLQFLFEYFSETQRNKGNFPGRFSGRQFSNSRSEMNVSTLELGDSALYLCASSLGPSNQPQHFGDGTRLSIL.

In its sample, this clonotype was seen many times. The V call is TRBV29-1, the J call TRBJ1-2; D not certain. Trimming took off 4 bases at V and 5 bases at J, with 11 bases between the two ends. From germline, CDR1 is SQVTM and CDR2 ANQGSEA. This CDR3 has 12 residues. CDR3 loop: CSVALLDYGYTF. Written as DNA, the CDR3 is TGCAGCGTTGCCCTGCTGGATTATGGCTACACCTTC.

This clonotype was seen many times. The V gene is TRBV28, the J gene TRBJ1-1; D remains ambiguous. This CDR3 region has 16 residues. V gave up 3 bases and J gave up 0 bases, with 14 bases separating them. CDR1 and CDR2 (germline): MDHEN, SYDVKM. The CDR3, as DNA: TGTGCCAGCAGTTTGGGCTTCAACGATCTGAACACTGAAGCTTTCTTT. It encodes CASSLGFNDLNTEAFF.

In this sample, this clonotype turned up a few times. The CDR3 is CATSEGSGEAFF. The DNA of the CDR3 is TGTGCCACCAGTGAGGGATCCGGAGAAGCTTTCTTT. The chain has TRBV24-1 and TRBJ1-1; D not certain. The CDR3 consists of 12 residues. V was clipped by 4 bases and J by 8 bases, with 10 bases between them. Per the germline V gene, CDR1 is KGHDR and CDR2 is SFDVKD.

This chain links TRBV29-1 with TRBJ1-1; 8 positions agree with TRBD1. With 7 bases clipped from V and 2 bases from J, the junction kept 6 bases outside the gene matches. CDR3 length: 13 amino acids. In germline, CDR1 is SQVTM, CDR2 ANQGSEA. This CDR3 reads CSGHRGSNTEAFF. The CDR3 coding sequence is TGCAGCGGCCACAGGGGGTCCAACACTGAAGCTTTCTTT.

This clonotype was observed many times. V and J are TRBV12-3 or TRBV12-4 and TRBJ1-5; weak D call: TRBD1 (6 bases). Trimming removed 7 bases from V and 0 bases from J, with 16 bases in between. This CDR3 is built from 16 residues. The CDR3 spells CASKPDSGNSNQPQHF. The CDR3 DNA reads TGTGCCAGCAAACCGGACAGCGGGAATAGCAATCAGCCCCAGCATTTT.

This clonotype has a count of ten or more. The chain recombines TRBV13 with TRBJ2-3; D gene uncertain. This CDR3 is 12 amino acids long. CDR1 PRHDT and CDR2 FYEKMQ come from the germline V gene (reference sequence). V was cut by 5 bases and J by 6 bases, with 9 bases left in between. The CDR3 region is CASSTRKDTQYF. As DNA, the CDR3 is TGTGCCAGCAGCACCCGGAAGGATACGCAGTATTTT.

This clonotype was seen a handful of times. This rearrangement joins TRBV27 to TRBJ2-1; the match to TRBD2 covers 11 bases. After removal of 6 bases from V and 7 bases from J, the junction contained 8 bases not matched to a gene. This CDR3 contains 15 residues. Per germline, CDR1 MNHEY and CDR2 SMNVEV (reference sequence). In DNA, the CDR3 is TGTGCCAGCAGGGTAGCGGGAGGGCCAGGAAATGAGCAGTTCTTC. It is translated as CASRVAGGPGNEQFF.

Regarding this clonotype: Because it lacks the conserved phenylalanine or tryptophan at the end, this CDR3 is likely a read error. The chain couples TRBV2 to TRBJ2-1, with 9 bases fitting TRBD1. Per germline, CDR1 SNHLY and CDR2 FYNNEI. Losses at the gene ends were 3 bases for V and 2 bases for J; bases not matched to a gene: 2. This CDR3 has 15 residues. This CDR3 reads CASSDRTGAYNEQFS. The CDR3 coding sequence is TGTGCCAGCAGTGATCGGACAGGGGCCTACAATGAGCAGTTCTCC.

V and J are TRBV20-1 and TRBJ2-1; TRBD2 agrees at 7 bases. The CDR3 is made up of 14 amino acids. J lost 16 bases, V lost 0 bases, and 15 bases had no gene match. Germline CDR1 DFQATT, CDR2 SNEGSKA (reference sequence). This chain's CDR3 is CSARDYLGDYPPFF. As DNA, the CDR3 is TGCAGTGCTAGAGATTATTTAGGGGACTACCCGCCATTCTTC.

Many counts were recorded for this clonotype. The chain joins TRBV7-9 to TRBJ1-2, with D perhaps matching TRBD1 (6 bases). The germline V gene encodes CDR1 SEHNR and CDR2 FQNEAQ (reference sequence). Trimming removed 4 bases at V and 2 bases at J, with 11 bases between. The CDR3 consists of 14 residues. Here the CDR3 DNA reads TGTGCCAGCAGCTCGGGGGGCTGGAACTATGGCTACACCTTC. As protein: CASSSGGWNYGYTF.

This clonotype has a handful of counts. The J gene is TRBJ2-1, the V gene TRBV7-8, with a weak D call TRBD2 (5 bases). The germline V gene has CDR1 SGHVS and CDR2 FQNEAQ. Trimming took 2 bases from V and 15 from J, leaving 23 bases between them. This CDR3 is built from 15 residues. CDR3 DNA sequence: TGTGCCAGCAGCTTAAACATGAGAGATACGGACTTTAGGTTCTTC. This gives the protein CASSLNMRDTDFRFF.

The V and J genes are TRBV7-9 and TRBJ2-7; 14 bases map to TRBD2. The CDR3 is made up of 16 amino acids. Trimming took 4 bases from V and 7 from J; bases not matched to a gene: 9. Germline CDR1 and CDR2: SEHNR and FQNEAQ (reference sequence). The CDR3: CASSSPGLAGAGEQYF. The CDR3 DNA reads as TGTGCCAGCAGCTCGCCGGGACTAGCGGGAGCTGGGGAGCAGTACTTC. Based on the CDR3 plus reference TRBV7-9 and TRBJ2-7, the full variable domain is DTGVSQNPRHKITKRGQNVTFRCDPISEHNRLYWYRQTLGQGPEFLTYFQNEAQLEKSRLLSDRFSAERPKGSFSTLEIQRTEQGDSAMYLCASSSPGLAGAGEQYFGPGTRLTVT.